This T cell receptor beta chain derives from a study of cytomegalovirus exposure and HLA in healthy donors. Here immunoSEQ multiplex PCR was the method, and the copy in TCRdb shows in-frame clones only, minus some. The table lists approximately 97,000 clones, about 93% of them singletons. V dropped 1 base and J dropped 6 bases, with 14 bases sitting between them. This CDR3 has 15 amino acids. Germline loops: CDR1 SGDLS, CDR2 YYNGEE. The gene calls are TRBV9 and TRBJ2-1; tentative D call: TRBD2 (5 bases). Source material: PBMCs. This sequence originates from a woman in her thirties in good health and CMV-seropositive. CDR3 region: CASSVTSMVVNEQFF. CDR3 nucleotide sequence: TGTGCCAGCAGCGTAACTAGTATGGTCGTCAATGAGCAGTTCTTC.